A selection of T cell receptor beta chains follows, all from one sample in a study of cytomegalovirus exposure and HLA in healthy donors. The table came from immunoSEQ multiplex PCR; TCRdb's copy has only in-frame clones and leaves some out. The data show 52,000 or so clones, 89% seen once. The sequenced sample was PBMCs. The receptors here all came from a woman between 18 and 30 years old in good health and CMV-seronegative. CDR3s include the opening cysteine and the closing phenylalanine or tryptophan. A D gene is named only where the DNA matches it firmly. Part of the rows lack a size; the others show once, few, many or a class for expanded clones.

D: NA
size: NA
V: TRBV2
J: TRBJ1-6
DNA: TGTGCCAGCAGCGACGACATAACCTATAATTCACCCCTCCACTTT
CDR3: CASSDDITYNSPLHF

D: NA
size: NA
V: TRBV27
J: TRBJ2-5
DNA: TGTGCCAGCAGTTTCGACGGAGCCTTCCAAGAGACCCAGTACTTC
CDR3: CASSFDGAFQETQYF

D: NA
size: NA
V: TRBV7-2
J: TRBJ2-7
DNA: TGTGCCAGCAGCCCAATGGCCAGCGGTTCCTACGAGCAGTACTTC
CDR3: CASSPMASGSYEQYF

D: NA
size: once
V: TRBV4-3
J: TRBJ1-2
DNA: TGCGCCAGCAGCCAAGGACGTCAGGGGAACTATGGCTACACCTTC
CDR3: CASSQGRQGNYGYTF

D: NA
size: NA
V: TRBV28
J: TRBJ1-5
DNA: TGTGCCAGCAGTTGGGAAGGACGGGGGGGTCAGCCCCAGCATTTT
CDR3: CASSWEGRGGQPQHF

D: TRBD1
size: NA
V: TRBV6-1
J: TRBJ1-3
DNA: TGTGCCAGCAGTGAATGGGACAGGGGGGCTGGAAACACCATATATTTT
CDR3: CASSEWDRGAGNTIYF

D: NA
size: NA
V: TRBV11-2
J: TRBJ1-1
DNA: TGTGCCAGCAGCTTCGGGACATATATGAACACTGAAGCTTTCTTT
CDR3: CASSFGTYMNTEAFF

D: TRBD2
size: NA
V: TRBV4-1
J: TRBJ2-1
DNA: TGCGCCAGCAGCACAACGACTAGCGGGGAGATATATGAGCAGTTCTTC
CDR3: CASSTTTSGEIYEQFF

D: TRBD1
size: NA
V: TRBV28
J: TRBJ1-2
DNA: TGTGCCAGCAGTACCCTAGGACAGGGTTCCTATGGCTACACCTTC
CDR3: CASSTLGQGSYGYTF

D: NA
size: once
V: TRBV5-8
J: TRBJ2-3
DNA: TGTGCCAGCAGCCAAGGGACACTTCCTAGCACAGATACGCAGTATTTT
CDR3: CASSQGTLPSTDTQYF

D: TRBD1
size: NA
V: TRBV25-1
J: TRBJ1-2
DNA: TGTGCCAGCAGTGAAGACAGGGCTGGCTACACCTTC
CDR3: CASSEDRAGYTF

D: NA
size: NA
V: TRBV7-8
J: TRBJ2-7
DNA: TGTGCCAGCAAAAGCTCGGGGGGCAGCCAGTCCTCCTACGAGCAGTACTTC
CDR3: CASKSSGGSQSSYEQYF

D: NA
size: NA
V: TRBV7-6
J: TRBJ2-7
DNA: TGTGCCAGCAGCCTAGAACAGGGTGCCTCCTACGAGCAGTACTTC
CDR3: CASSLEQGASYEQYF

D: TRBD1
size: NA
V: TRBV19
J: TRBJ1-5
DNA: TGTGCCAGCAGGACAGGGTTTCAGCCCCAGCATTTT
CDR3: CASRTGFQPQHF

D: TRBD1
size: NA
V: TRBV28
J: TRBJ1-4
DNA: TGTGCCAGCAGACCGGACAGGGTGAATGAAAAACTGTTTTTT
CDR3: CASRPDRVNEKLFF

D: NA
size: NA
V: TRBV27
J: TRBJ1-4
DNA: TGTGCCAGCAGTTGGGGAGGGGATGAAAAACTGTTTTTT
CDR3: CASSWGGDEKLFF

D: NA
size: NA
V: TRBV7-2
J: TRBJ2-1
DNA: TGTGCCAGCAGCTCGACTAGAATCGGGGGTGAGCAGTTCTTC
CDR3: CASSSTRIGGEQFF

D: TRBD2
size: NA
V: TRBV7-9
J: TRBJ2-3
DNA: TGTGCCAGCAGCCGACTAGCGGGGGGCGAAGATACGCAGTATTTT
CDR3: CASSRLAGGEDTQYF

D: NA
size: few
V: TRBV5-8
J: TRBJ1-5
DNA: TGTGCCAGCAGCTTGCAGGGTTTAAGCAATCAGCCCCAGCATTTT
CDR3: CASSLQGLSNQPQHF

D: TRBD2
size: NA
V: TRBV5-1
J: TRBJ2-5
DNA: TGCGCCAGCAGCATCCTAGCGGGGGGGCGTGAGACCCAGTACTTC
CDR3: CASSILAGGRETQYF

D: NA
size: once
V: TRBV29-1
J: TRBJ1-1
DNA: TGCAGCGTAAACAGGGTAAGGGGCATGAACACTGAAGCTTTCTTT
CDR3: CSVNRVRGMNTEAFF

D: NA
size: NA
V: TRBV27
J: TRBJ2-1
DNA: TGTGCCAGCAGTATCCGGGGACTCACTTCCTACAATGAGCAGTTCTTC
CDR3: CASSIRGLTSYNEQFF

D: TRBD2
size: NA
V: TRBV5-6
J: TRBJ2-2
DNA: TGTGCCAGCAGCCCCGTCGGGGGGACCGGGGAGCTGTTTTTT
CDR3: CASSPVGGTGELFF

D: NA
size: NA
V: TRBV2
J: TRBJ2-1
DNA: TGTGCCAGCACGGGAGGCCAGGGGGCTTTCGATGAGCAGTTCTTC
CDR3: CASTGGQGAFDEQFF

D: TRBD2
size: NA
V: TRBV10-2
J: TRBJ2-2
DNA: TGCGCCAGCAGCCCCCCCCCTAGCGGGAGAGTTACCGGGGAGCTGTTTTTT
CDR3: CASSPPPSGRVTGELFF

D: TRBD2
size: NA
V: TRBV27
J: TRBJ2-5
DNA: TGTGCCAGCAGAAATAGCGGGAACCACCAAGAGACCCAGTACTTC
CDR3: CASRNSGNHQETQYF

D: NA
size: NA
V: TRBV2
J: TRBJ1-2
DNA: TGTGCCAGCAGTGAGGACAGTACTTATGGCTACACCTTC
CDR3: CASSEDSTYGYTF

D: TRBD1
size: NA
V: TRBV18
J: TRBJ1-1
DNA: TGTGCCAGCTCACCACAGGGGGCCAACACTGAAGCTTTCTTT
CDR3: CASSPQGANTEAFF

D: NA
size: NA
V: TRBV5-1
J: TRBJ1-2
DNA: TGCGCCAGCAGCTTGGTTGGGGCTGGAGGCTACACCTTC
CDR3: CASSLVGAGGYTF

D: NA
size: once
V: TRBV19
J: TRBJ2-3
DNA: TGTGCCAGTAGTATGGGGAGACCCCCAGATACGCAGTATTTT
CDR3: CASSMGRPPDTQYF

D: TRBD1
size: NA
V: TRBV6-5
J: TRBJ1-4
DNA: TGTGCCAGCAGTACCGGGGACAGGCGGAGTGAAAAACTGTTTTTT
CDR3: CASSTGDRRSEKLFF

D: TRBD1
size: NA
V: TRBV5-1
J: TRBJ1-4
DNA: TGCGCCAGCAGCTCGACCGGACAGGGGGCTAATGAAAAACTGTTTTTT
CDR3: CASSSTGQGANEKLFF

D: TRBD1
size: NA
V: TRBV5-5
J: TRBJ2-2
DNA: TGTGCCAGCAGCCACAACCAAAACAGGGGCACCAACACCGGGGAGCTGTTTTTT
CDR3: CASSHNQNRGTNTGELFF

D: NA
size: NA
V: TRBV30
J: TRBJ1-2
DNA: TGTGCCTGGAACACGGGGGACTATGGCTACACCTTC
CDR3: CAWNTGDYGYTF

D: TRBD1
size: NA
V: TRBV7-9
J: TRBJ1-1
DNA: TGTGCCAGCAGCTTAGGTGGACAGGACGAAGCTTTCTTT
CDR3: CASSLGGQDEAFF

D: NA
size: NA
V: TRBV10-3
J: TRBJ1-1
DNA: TGTGCCATCAGTGAGGCAGGGGTGAACACTGAAGCTTTCTTT
CDR3: CAISEAGVNTEAFF

D: NA
size: NA
V: TRBV5-1
J: TRBJ1-2
DNA: TGCGCCAGCAGCCCGGACACGGAGAGAGCCCTCTATGGCTACACCTTC
CDR3: CASSPDTERALYGYTF

D: TRBD2
size: NA
V: TRBV28
J: TRBJ2-1
DNA: TGTGCCAGCAGTTTTGGTTTGGCGGCTAGCGGACCCTACAATGAGCAGTTCTTC
CDR3: CASSFGLAASGPYNEQFF

D: TRBD2
size: NA
V: TRBV28
J: TRBJ2-3
DNA: TGTGCCAGCAGTTTACTAGCGGGATACACAGATACGCAGTATTTT
CDR3: CASSLLAGYTDTQYF

D: NA
size: NA
V: TRBV5-1
J: TRBJ1-5
DNA: TGCGCCAGCAGCTTGGAAGGGGGGAGGGAGCCCCAGCATTTT
CDR3: CASSLEGGREPQHF

D: NA
size: NA
V: TRBV27
J: TRBJ1-1
DNA: TGTGCCAGCAGCATTACAGGGAACACTGAAGCTTTCTTT
CDR3: CASSITGNTEAFF

D: NA
size: NA
V: TRBV6-5
J: TRBJ2-2
DNA: TGTGCCAGCAGTTACGCGGGCGTTCGGGAGCTGTTTTTT
CDR3: CASSYAGVRELFF

D: TRBD1
size: few
V: TRBV19
J: TRBJ1-2
DNA: TGTGCCAGTAGCGGGACAGAGGACTATGGCTACACCTTC
CDR3: CASSGTEDYGYTF

D: TRBD2
size: NA
V: TRBV11-2
J: TRBJ2-2
DNA: TGTGCCAGCAGTCGGACTAGCGGGGGCACCGGGGAGCTGTTTTTT
CDR3: CASSRTSGGTGELFF

D: TRBD1
size: NA
V: TRBV11-2
J: TRBJ1-5
DNA: TGTGCCAGCAGCTTAGGGCAGGGGGCGGGTCAGCCCCAGCATTTT
CDR3: CASSLGQGAGQPQHF

D: NA
size: NA
V: TRBV9
J: TRBJ2-5
DNA: TGTGCCAGCAGCGTAGGGCAGGGGGAGACCCAGTACTTC
CDR3: CASSVGQGETQYF

D: TRBD2
size: NA
V: TRBV5-1
J: TRBJ2-3
DNA: TGCGCCAGCACGTCGGGGGGAGGTTGGGATACGCAGTATTTT
CDR3: CASTSGGGWDTQYF

D: NA
size: NA
V: TRBV10-3
J: TRBJ1-1
DNA: TGTGCCATCAGTGGGCATTCCTTCAATACTGAAGCTTTCTTT
CDR3: CAISGHSFNTEAFF

D: NA
size: few
V: TRBV6-5
J: TRBJ2-1
DNA: TGTGCCAGCAGTTACATAGACAGGCTGAATGAGCAGTTCTTC
CDR3: CASSYIDRLNEQFF

D: NA
size: NA
V: TRBV5-1
J: TRBJ2-7
DNA: TGCGCCAGCAGCTTGTTCACAACCTACGAGCAGTACTTC
CDR3: CASSLFTTYEQYF

D: NA
size: NA
V: TRBV5-6
J: TRBJ2-2
DNA: TGTGCCAGCAGCTTGTTACTAGGACTAAAAGAGACCGGGGAGCTGTTTTTT
CDR3: CASSLLLGLKETGELFF